The clone carrying this T cell receptor (beta chain) was counted a few times. Its target is unknown. Trimming shortened V by 5 bases and J by 2 bases, and 20 bases separated the two germline ends. This CDR3 is built from 16 residues. CDR1 SGHTS and CDR2 YDEGEE come from the germline V gene. Previously published methods and listed TCR primers were used for the bulk TCR libraries. TCRdb called the PCR reads again in MiXCR, with one record for every CDR3 protein. The sample contains hundreds of thousands of distinct CDR3 sequences, 25% of which appear only once. These data are taken from a study of molecular identifiers for immune sequencing clone quantification. Study-wide context: Naive CD8 RNA (around 20,000 or 100,000 cells) was divided into five aliquots, with four sequenced.

Study-wide findings and caveats: Clones that had above 20 RNA copies took up over 97% of effector molecules but under 1% in naive cells. Spiked Jurkat TCR RNA from one cell was reportedly detectable among over 800,000 naive cells.

This sequence originates from a human donor in good health. Some libraries in this study had Jurkat cell RNA spiked in. The sample comprised naive CD8+ T cells from blood, with Jurkat cell RNA spiked in. The subset here: FACS-sorted CD8+CD4-CCR7+CD45RA+ naive T cells. The chain combines TRBV5-8 with TRBJ2-7; D remains unclear. The CDR3 reads CASRGWAAENPYEQYF. CDR3 sequence (DNA): TGTGCCAGCAGGGGTTGGGCAGCCGAAAACCCCTACGAGCAGTACTTC.